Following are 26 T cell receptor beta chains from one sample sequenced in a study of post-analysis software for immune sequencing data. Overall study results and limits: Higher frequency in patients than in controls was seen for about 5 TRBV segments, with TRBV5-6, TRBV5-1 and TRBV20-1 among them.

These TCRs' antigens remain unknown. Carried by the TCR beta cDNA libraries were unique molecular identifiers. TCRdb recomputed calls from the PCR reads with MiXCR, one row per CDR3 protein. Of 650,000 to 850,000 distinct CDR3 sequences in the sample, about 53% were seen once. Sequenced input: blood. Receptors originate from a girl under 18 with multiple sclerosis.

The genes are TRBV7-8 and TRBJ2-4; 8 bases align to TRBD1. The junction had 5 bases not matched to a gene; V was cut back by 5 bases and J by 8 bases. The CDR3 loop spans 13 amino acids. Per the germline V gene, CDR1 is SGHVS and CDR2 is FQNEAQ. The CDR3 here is CASSETGVYIQYF. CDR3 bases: TGTGCCAGCAGCGAGACAGGGGTATACATTCAGTACTTC. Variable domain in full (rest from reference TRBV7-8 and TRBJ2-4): GAGVSQSPRYKVAKRGQDVALRCDPISGHVSLFWYQQALGQGPEFLTYFQNEAQLDKSGLPSDRFFAERPEGSVSTLKIQRTQQEDSAVYLCASSETGVYIQYFGAGTRLSVL.

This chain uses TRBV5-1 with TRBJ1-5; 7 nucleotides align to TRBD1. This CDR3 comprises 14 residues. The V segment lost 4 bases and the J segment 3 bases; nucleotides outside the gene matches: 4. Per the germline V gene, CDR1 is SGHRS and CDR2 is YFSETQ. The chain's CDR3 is CASSPTGINQPQHF. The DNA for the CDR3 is TGCGCCAGCAGCCCGACAGGGATCAATCAGCCCCAGCATTTT.

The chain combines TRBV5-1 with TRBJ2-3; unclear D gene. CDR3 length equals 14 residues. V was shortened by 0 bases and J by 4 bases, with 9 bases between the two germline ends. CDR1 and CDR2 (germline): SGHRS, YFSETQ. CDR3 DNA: TGCGCCAGCAGCTTGGCGGTAGTATCAGATACGCAGTATTTT. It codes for CASSLAVVSDTQYF.

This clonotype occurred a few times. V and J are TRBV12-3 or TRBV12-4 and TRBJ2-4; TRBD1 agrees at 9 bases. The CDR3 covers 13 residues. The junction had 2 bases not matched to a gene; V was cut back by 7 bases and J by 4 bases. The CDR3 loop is CASKDRGKNIQYF. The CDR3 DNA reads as TGTGCCAGCAAGGACAGGGGTAAAAACATTCAGTACTTC.

Written as DNA, the CDR3 is TGTGCCAGCAGCGCCTGGGGACACCTCAATGAGCAGTTCTTC. Translation: CASSAWGHLNEQFF. V gene TRBV7-9 combines with J gene TRBJ2-1; D is perhaps TRBD1 (6 bases). Germline V CDR1 and CDR2: SEHNR, FQNEAQ (reference sequence). V lost 5 bases and J lost 6, with 14 bases in between. The CDR3 contains 14 residues.

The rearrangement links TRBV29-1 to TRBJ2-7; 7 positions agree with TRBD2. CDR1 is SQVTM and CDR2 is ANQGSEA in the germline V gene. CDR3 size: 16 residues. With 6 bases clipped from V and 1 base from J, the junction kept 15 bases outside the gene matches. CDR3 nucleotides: TGCAGCGTCCAGGGCGGGGGTCTCCCACCTTCCTACGAGCAGTACTTC. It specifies CSVQGGGLPPSYEQYF.

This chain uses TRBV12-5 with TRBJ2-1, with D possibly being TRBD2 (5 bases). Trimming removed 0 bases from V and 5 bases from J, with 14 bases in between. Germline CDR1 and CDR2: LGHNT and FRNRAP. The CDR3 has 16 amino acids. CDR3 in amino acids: CASGLVPLTGNNEQFF. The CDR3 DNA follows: TGTGCTAGTGGTTTGGTCCCCCTTACGGGAAACAATGAGCAGTTCTTC.

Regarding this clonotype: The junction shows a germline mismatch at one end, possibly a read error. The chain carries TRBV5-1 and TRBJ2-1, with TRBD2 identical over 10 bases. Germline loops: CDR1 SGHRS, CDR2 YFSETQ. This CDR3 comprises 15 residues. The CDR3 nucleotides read TGCGCCGGCAGCTCTCTAGCGGGGGCTTTTAATGAGCAGTTCTTC. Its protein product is CAGSSLAGAFNEQFF. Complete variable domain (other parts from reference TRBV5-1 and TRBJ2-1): KAGVTQTPRYLIKTRGQQVTLSCSPISGHRSVSWYQQTPGQGLQFLFEYFSETQRNKGNFPGRFSGRQFSNSRSEMNVSTLELGDSALYLCAGSSLAGAFNEQFFGPGTRLTVL.

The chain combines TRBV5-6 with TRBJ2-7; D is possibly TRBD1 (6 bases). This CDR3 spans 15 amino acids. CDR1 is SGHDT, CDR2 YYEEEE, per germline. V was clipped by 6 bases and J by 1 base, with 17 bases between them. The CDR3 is CASTQGPSASYEQYF. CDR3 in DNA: TGTGCCAGCACCCAGGGGCCCTCAGCGTCCTACGAGCAGTACTTC.

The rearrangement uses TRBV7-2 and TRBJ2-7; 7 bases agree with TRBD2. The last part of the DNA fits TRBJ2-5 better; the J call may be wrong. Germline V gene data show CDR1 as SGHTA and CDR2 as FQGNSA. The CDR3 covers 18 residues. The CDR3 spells CASSLLFRLAEEGETQYF. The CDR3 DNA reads TGTGCCAGCAGCTTATTATTTCGGCTAGCGGAGGAGGGGGAGACCCAGTACTTC.

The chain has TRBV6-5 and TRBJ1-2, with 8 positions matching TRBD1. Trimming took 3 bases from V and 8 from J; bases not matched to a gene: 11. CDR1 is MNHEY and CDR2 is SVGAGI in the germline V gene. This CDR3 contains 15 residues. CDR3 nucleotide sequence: TGTGCCAGCAGTTATCGAACAGGGGGACGGGACGGCTACACCTTC. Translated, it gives CASSYRTGGRDGYTF.

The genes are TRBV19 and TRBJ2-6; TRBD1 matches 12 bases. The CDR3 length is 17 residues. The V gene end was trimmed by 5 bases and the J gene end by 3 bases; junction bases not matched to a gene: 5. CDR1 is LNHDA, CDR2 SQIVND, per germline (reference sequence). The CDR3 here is CASSDRDRGHGANVLTF. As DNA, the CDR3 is TGTGCCAGTAGTGACCGGGACAGGGGGCATGGGGCCAACGTCCTGACTTTC.

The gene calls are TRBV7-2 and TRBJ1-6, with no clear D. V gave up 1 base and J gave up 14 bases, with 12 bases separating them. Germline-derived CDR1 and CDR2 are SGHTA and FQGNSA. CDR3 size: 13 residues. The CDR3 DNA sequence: TGTGCCAGCAGCTTAGAATTCGGTTTGGCCCTCCACTTT. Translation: CASSLEFGLALHF.

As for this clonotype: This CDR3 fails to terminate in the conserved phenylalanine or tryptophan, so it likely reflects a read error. The CDR3: CSAPKTSGTYEQYC. DNA of the CDR3: TGCAGTGCCCCTAAGACTAGCGGCACCTACGAGCAGTACTGC. The chain employs TRBV20-1 and TRBJ2-7; 9 bases agree with TRBD2. Germline-derived CDR1 and CDR2 are DFQATT and SNEGSKA (reference sequence). CDR3 length: 14 residues. The V and J ends lost 6 bases and 2 bases, in that order; junction bases with no gene match: 8.

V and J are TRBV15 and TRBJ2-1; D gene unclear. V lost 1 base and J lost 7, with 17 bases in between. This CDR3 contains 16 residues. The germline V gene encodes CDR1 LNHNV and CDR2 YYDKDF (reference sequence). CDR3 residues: CATSRGAKGAKNEQFF. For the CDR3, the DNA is TGTGCCACCAGCAGAGGAGCAAAGGGCGCTAAGAATGAGCAGTTCTTC.

The CDR3: CASSLAGLPYNEQFF. The CDR3 region has the DNA TGCGCCAGCAGCTTGGCCGGGCTTCCCTACAATGAGCAGTTCTTC. The chain joins TRBV5-1 to TRBJ2-1; D gene ambiguous. Trimming left V 0 bases short and J 2 bases short, with 9 bases between. The CDR3 totals 15 residues. Germline CDR1 and CDR2: SGHRS and YFSETQ. The full variable domain, completed using reference TRBV5-1 and TRBJ2-1, is KAGVTQTPRYLIKTRGQQVTLSCSPISGHRSVSWYQQTPGQGLQFLFEYFSETQRNKGNFPGRFSGRQFSNSRSEMNVSTLELGDSALYLCASSLAGLPYNEQFFGPGTRLTVL.

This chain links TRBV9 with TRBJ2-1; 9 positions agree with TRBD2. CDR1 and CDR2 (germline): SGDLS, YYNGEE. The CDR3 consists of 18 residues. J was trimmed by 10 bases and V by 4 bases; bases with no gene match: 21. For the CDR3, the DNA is TGTGCCAGCAGCCCTAGAGAAGCGGGAGGCCGAGTCGGGTGGGAGCAGTTCTTC. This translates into CASSPREAGGRVGWEQFF.

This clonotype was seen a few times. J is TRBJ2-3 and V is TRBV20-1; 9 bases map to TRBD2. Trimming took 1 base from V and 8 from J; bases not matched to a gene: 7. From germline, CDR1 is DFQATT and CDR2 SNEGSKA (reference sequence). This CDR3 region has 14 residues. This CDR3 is CSARVSGRSSTQYF. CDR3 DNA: TGCAGTGCTAGAGTTAGCGGGAGATCAAGTACGCAGTATTTT.

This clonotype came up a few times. The CDR3 loop is CSARWAGRSLVYNEQFF. The CDR3, as DNA: TGCAGTGCTAGATGGGCAGGGAGGTCCCTTGTTTACAATGAGCAGTTCTTC. The chain joins TRBV20-1 to TRBJ2-1; perhaps TRBD2 as D (6 bases). The CDR3 consists of 17 residues. Germline V lookup: CDR1 DFQATT, CDR2 SNEGSKA (reference sequence). The V end lost 2 bases, the J end lost 4 bases, and 21 bases lay between the germline ends.

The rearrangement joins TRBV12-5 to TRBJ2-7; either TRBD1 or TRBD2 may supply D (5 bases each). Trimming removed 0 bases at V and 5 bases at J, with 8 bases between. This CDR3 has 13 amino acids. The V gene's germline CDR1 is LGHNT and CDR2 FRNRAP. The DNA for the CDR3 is TGTGCTAGTGGTTTGGTAAGAGGGGACGAGCAGTACTTC. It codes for CASGLVRGDEQYF.

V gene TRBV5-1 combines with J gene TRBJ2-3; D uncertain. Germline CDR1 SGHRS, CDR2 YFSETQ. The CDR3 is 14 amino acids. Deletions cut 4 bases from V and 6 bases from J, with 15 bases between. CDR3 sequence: CASSDGSLGDTQYF. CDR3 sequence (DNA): TGCGCCAGCAGCGACGGGTCTTTGGGGGATACGCAGTATTTT.

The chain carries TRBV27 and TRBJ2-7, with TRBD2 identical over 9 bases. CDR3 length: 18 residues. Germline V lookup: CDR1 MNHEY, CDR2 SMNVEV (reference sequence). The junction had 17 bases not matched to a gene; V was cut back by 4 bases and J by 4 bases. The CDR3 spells CASSSLILAGASHYEQYF. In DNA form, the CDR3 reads TGTGCCAGCAGTTCCCTCATATTAGCGGGGGCCTCCCATTACGAGCAGTACTTC.

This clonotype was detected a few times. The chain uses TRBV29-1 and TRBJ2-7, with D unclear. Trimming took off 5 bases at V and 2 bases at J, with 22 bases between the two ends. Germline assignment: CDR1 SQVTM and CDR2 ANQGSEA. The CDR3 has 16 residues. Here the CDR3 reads CSVSNLLVTPTYEQYF. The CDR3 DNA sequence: TGCAGCGTTAGCAACTTATTGGTCACCCCCACCTACGAGCAGTACTTC.

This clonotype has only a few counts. Here the CDR3 DNA reads TGTGCCAGCAGTGGGACAGGGGGCGACTATGGCTACACCTTC. Translated, it gives CASSGTGGDYGYTF. J is TRBJ1-2 and V is TRBV2; 11 nucleotides agree with TRBD1. Trimming removed 4 bases from V and 3 bases from J; junction bases left unmatched: 1. Germline values: CDR1 SNHLY, CDR2 FYNNEI. This CDR3 contains 14 residues.

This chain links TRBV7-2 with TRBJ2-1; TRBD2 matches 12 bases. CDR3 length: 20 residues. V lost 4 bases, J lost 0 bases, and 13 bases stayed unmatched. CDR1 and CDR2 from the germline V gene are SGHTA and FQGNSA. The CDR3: CASSSTPGLAGIRSYNEQFF. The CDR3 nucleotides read TGTGCCAGCAGCTCAACCCCCGGACTAGCGGGAATCCGCTCCTACAATGAGCAGTTCTTC.

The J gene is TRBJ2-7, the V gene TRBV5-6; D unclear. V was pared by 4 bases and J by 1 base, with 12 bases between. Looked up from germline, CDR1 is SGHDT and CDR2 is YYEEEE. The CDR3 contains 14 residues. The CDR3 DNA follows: TGTGCCAGCAGCCCTGCCAGGCAGTCCTACGAGCAGTACTTC. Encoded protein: CASSPARQSYEQYF.